The clone carrying this TCR beta chain was recorded at least ten times. This sample's time point: newly diagnosed GD, antithyroid drugs for less than 3 months. The authors made the TCR library using RNA they extracted from PBMCs. The collection involved drawing 7.5 to 9.5 milliliters of peripheral blood into EDTA tubes. The authors built TCR beta libraries using iRepertoire HTBI primers and Arm-PCR of CDR3 regions. In the study's own analysis: Detected in the samples were over 55 TRBV and approximately 14 TRBJ segments. MiXCR, applied by TCRdb to the multiplex PCR reads, yields one record per CDR3 protein. What appears here as the V and J calls and clone size reflects TCRdb's work, not the paper's. The sample contains roughly 500,000 distinct CDR3 sequences, around 12% of which appear only once. This specimen belongs to a study of regulatory T cells in long-lasting Graves disease. This same sample was also taken into another study, of T cells in Graves' hyperthyroidism and ophthalmopathy. This second study notes: Prediction of ophthalmopathy progression came a median around 6.1 months pre-onset.

The sequencing here drew on peripheral blood mononuclear cells (PBMCs), taken at new diagnosis, from a patient treated with antithyroid drugs. The clonotype comes from a woman in her 30s with Graves disease.

The CDR3 region is CASSPGLTHEQFF. The DNA of the CDR3 is TGTGCCAGCAGCCCGGGACTAACTCATGAGCAGTTCTTC. The rearrangement joins TRBV3-1 to TRBJ2-1; 7 bases are a match to TRBD2. The germline V gene has CDR1 LGHDT and CDR2 YNNKEL (reference sequence). The CDR3 loop spans 13 amino acids. With V trimmed by 4 bases and J by 8 bases, 5 bases remained unmatched.